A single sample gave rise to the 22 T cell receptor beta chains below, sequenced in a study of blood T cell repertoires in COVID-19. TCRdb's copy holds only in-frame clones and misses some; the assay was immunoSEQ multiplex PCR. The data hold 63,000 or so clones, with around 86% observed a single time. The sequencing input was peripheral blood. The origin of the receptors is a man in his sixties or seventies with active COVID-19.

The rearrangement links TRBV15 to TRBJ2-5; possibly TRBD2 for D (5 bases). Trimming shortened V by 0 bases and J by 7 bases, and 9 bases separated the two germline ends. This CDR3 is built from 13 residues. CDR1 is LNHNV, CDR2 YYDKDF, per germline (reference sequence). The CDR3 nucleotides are TGTGCCACCAGCAGAGATCGACGGGGGACCCAGTACTTC. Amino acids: CATSRDRRGTQYF.

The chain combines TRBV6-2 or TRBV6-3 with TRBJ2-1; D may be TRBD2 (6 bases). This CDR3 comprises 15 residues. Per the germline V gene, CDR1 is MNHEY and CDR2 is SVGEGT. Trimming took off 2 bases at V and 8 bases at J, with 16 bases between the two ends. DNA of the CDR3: TGTGCCAGCAGTTACGGGGCTCTAGCGTCCGATGAGCAGTTCTTC. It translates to CASSYGALASDEQFF.

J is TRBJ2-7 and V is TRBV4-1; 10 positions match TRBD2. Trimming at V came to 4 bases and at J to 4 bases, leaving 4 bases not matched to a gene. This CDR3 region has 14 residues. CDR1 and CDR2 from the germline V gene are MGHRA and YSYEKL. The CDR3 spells CASSPLAGVYEQYF. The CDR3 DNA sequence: TGCGCCAGCAGCCCCCTAGCGGGAGTGTACGAGCAGTACTTC.

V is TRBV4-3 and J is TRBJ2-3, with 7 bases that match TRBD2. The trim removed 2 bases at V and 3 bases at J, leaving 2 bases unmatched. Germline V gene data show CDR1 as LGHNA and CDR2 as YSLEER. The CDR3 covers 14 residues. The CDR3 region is CASSQLAATDTQYF. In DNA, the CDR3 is TGCGCCAGCAGCCAACTAGCGGCTACAGATACGCAGTATTTT.

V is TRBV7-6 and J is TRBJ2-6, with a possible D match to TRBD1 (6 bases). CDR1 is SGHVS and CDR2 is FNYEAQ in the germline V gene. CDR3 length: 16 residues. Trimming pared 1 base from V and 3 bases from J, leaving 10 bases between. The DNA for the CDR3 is TGTGCCAGCAGCTTAGACAGGGCTCGTGGGGCCAACGTCCTGACTTTC. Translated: CASSLDRARGANVLTF.

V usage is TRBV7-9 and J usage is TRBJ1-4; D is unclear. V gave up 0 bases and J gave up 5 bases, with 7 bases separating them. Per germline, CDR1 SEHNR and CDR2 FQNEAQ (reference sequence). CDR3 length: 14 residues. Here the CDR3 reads CASSLAAGNEKLFF. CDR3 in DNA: TGTGCCAGCAGCTTAGCGGCGGGCAATGAAAAACTGTTTTTT.

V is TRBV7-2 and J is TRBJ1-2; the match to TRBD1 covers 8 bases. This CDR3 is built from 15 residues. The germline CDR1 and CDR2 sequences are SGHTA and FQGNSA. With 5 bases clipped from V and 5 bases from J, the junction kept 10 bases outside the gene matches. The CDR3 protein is CASSTDRGNIYGYTF. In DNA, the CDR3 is TGTGCCAGCAGCACCGACAGGGGCAATATTTATGGCTACACCTTC.

DNA for the CDR3: TGCAGCGTTGAACGGGGGGGAGCGGCACCCAAGGAGACCCAGTACTTC. Its translation is CSVERGGAAPKETQYF. The chain carries TRBV29-1 and TRBJ2-5, with 8 bases lining up with TRBD2. Unmatched junction bases numbered 13, after V lost 2 bases and J lost 5 bases. Germline V CDR1 and CDR2: SQVTM, ANQGSEA. The CDR3 sequence is 16 residues long.

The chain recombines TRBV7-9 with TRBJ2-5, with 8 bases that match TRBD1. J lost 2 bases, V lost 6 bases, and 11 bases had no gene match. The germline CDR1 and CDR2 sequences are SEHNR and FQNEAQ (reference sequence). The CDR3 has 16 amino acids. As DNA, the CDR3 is TGTGCCAGCAGTAGTCCCCCAGGGGGCGGTCAAGAGACCCAGTACTTC. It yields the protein CASSSPPGGGQETQYF.

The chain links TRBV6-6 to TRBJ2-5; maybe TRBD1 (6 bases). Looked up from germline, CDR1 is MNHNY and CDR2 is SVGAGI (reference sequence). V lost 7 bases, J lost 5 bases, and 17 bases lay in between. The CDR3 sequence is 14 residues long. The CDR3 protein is CASIAPGQRETQYF. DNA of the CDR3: TGTGCCAGCATCGCACCGGGACAAAGGGAGACCCAGTACTTC.

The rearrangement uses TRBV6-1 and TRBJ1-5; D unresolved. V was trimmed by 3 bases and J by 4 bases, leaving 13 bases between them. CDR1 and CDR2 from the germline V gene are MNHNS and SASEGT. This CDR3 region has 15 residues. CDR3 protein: CASSDGQTINQPQHF. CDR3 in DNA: TGTGCCAGCAGTGATGGGCAGACGATTAATCAGCCCCAGCATTTT.

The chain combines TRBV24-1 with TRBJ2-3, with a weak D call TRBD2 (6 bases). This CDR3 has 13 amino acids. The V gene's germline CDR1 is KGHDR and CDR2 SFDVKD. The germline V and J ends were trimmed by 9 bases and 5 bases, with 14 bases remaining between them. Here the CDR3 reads CATQEGRGDTQYF. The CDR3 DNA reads TGTGCCACCCAGGAGGGCCGGGGAGATACGCAGTATTTT.

The CDR3 here is CASSRTGGTGELFF. CDR3 in DNA: TGTGCCAGCAGCCGCACAGGGGGCACCGGGGAGCTGTTTTTT. This chain uses TRBV28 with TRBJ2-2, with TRBD1 matching 8 bases. The CDR3 contains 14 residues. The V and J ends lost 6 bases and 4 bases, in that order; junction bases with no gene match: 4. Germline CDR1 is MDHEN and CDR2 is SYDVKM.

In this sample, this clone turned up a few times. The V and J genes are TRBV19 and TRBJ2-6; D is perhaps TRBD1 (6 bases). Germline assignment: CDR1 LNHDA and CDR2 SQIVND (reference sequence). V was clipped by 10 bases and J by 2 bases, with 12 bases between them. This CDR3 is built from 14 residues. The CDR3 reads CATPPGAGANVLTF. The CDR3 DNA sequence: TGTGCCACCCCCCCAGGGGCTGGGGCCAACGTCCTGACTTTC. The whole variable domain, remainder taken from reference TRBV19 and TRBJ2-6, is DGGITQSPKYLFRKEGQNVTLSCEQNLNHDAMYWYRQDPGQGLRLIYYSQIVNDFQKGDIAEGYSVSREKKESFPLTVTSAQKNPTAFYLCATPPGAGANVLTFGAGSRLTVL.

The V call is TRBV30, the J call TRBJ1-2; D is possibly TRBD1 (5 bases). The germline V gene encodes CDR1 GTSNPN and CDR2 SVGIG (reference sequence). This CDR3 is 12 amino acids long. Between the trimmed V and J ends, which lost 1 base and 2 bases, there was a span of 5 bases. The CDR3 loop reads CAWSGGNYGYTF. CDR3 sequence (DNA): TGTGCCTGGAGTGGGGGCAACTATGGCTACACCTTC.

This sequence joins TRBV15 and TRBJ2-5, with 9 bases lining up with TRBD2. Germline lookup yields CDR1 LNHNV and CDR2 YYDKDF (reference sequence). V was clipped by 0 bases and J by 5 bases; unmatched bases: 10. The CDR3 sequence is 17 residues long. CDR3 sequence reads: CATSRDGSGSGWETQYF. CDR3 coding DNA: TGTGCCACCAGCAGAGATGGTAGCGGGAGTGGTTGGGAGACCCAGTACTTC.

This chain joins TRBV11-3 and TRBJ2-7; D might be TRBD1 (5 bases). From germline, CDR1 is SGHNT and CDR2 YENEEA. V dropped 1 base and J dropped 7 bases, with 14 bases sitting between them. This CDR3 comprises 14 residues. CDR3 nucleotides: TGTGCCAGCAGCTTAGGGGGCCTGACGGATGAGCAGTACTTC. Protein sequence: CASSLGGLTDEQYF.

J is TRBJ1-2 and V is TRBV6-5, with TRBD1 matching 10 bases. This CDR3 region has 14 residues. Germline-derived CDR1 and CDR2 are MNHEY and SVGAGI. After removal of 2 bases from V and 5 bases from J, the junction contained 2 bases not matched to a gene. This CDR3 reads CASSYQDRGYGYTF. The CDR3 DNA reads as TGTGCCAGCAGTTACCAGGACAGGGGGTATGGCTACACCTTC.

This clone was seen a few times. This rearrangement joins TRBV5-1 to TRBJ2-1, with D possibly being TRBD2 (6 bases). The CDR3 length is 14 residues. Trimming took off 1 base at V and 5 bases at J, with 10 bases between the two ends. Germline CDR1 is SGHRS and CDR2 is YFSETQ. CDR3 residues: CASSLTTSNNEQFF. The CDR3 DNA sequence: TGCGCCAGCAGCTTGACCACTAGCAACAATGAGCAGTTCTTC.

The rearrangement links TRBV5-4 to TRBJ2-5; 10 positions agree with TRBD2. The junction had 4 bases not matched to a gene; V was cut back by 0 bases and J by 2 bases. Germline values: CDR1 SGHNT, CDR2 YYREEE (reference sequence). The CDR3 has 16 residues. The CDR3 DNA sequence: TGTGCCAGCAGCTTGGGGGCTAGCGGGGGTCAAGAGACCCAGTACTTC. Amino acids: CASSLGASGGQETQYF.

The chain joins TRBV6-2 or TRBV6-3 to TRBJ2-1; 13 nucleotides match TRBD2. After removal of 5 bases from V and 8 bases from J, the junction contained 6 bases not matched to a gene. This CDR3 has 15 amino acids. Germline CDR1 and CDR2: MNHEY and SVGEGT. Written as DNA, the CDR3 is TGTGCCAGCAGTCCCGGGACTAGCGGGATATATGAGCAGTTCTTC. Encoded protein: CASSPGTSGIYEQFF.

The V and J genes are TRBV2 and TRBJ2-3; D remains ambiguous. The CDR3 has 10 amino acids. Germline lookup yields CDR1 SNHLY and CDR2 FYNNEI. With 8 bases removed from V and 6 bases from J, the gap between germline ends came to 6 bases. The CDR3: CASSGDTQYF. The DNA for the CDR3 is TGTGCCAGCTCGGGTGATACGCAGTATTTT.